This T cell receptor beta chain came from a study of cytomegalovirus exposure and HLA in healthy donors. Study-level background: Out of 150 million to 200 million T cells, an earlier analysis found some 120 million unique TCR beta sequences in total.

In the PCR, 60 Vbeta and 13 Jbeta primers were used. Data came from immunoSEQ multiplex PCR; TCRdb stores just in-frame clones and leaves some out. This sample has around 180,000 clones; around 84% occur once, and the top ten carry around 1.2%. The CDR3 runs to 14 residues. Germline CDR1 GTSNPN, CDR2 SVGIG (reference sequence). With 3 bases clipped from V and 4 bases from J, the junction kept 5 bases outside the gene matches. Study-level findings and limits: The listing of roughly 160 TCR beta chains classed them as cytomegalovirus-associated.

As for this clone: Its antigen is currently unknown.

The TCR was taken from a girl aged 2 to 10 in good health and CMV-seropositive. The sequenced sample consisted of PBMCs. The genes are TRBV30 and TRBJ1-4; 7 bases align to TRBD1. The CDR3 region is CAWSRDSLNEKLFF. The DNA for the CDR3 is TGTGCCTGGAGCAGGGACAGCCTTAATGAAAAACTGTTTTTT.